The 9 T cell receptor beta chains below all came from one sample that was sequenced in a study of cytomegalovirus exposure and HLA in healthy donors. In the PCR, 60 Vbeta and 13 Jbeta primers were used. The data were produced by immunoSEQ multiplex PCR, yet TCRdb's version contains in-frame clones alone and is incomplete. This table holds 100,000 to 140,000 clones, approximately 79% found once. Sequencing input: PBMCs. The receptors here all came from a woman between 40 and 50 years old in good health and CMV-seropositive.

This clone was recorded a few times. The V gene is TRBV18, the J gene TRBJ1-1; D might be TRBD1 (5 bases). This CDR3 region has 14 residues. Germline values: CDR1 KGHSH, CDR2 LQKENI. V lost 2 bases and J lost 3, with 10 bases in between. In DNA form, the CDR3 reads TGTGCCAGCTCACCAGCAGGGAGGGACACTGAAGCTTTCTTT. This codes for CASSPAGRDTEAFF.

This sequence joins TRBV7-8 and TRBJ2-5; tentatively, D is TRBD2 (6 bases). CDR3 length: 15 amino acids. Trimming stripped 1 base from V and 1 base from J, with 10 bases between. Germline values: CDR1 SGHVS, CDR2 FQNEAQ. Here the CDR3 DNA reads TGTGCCAGCAGCTTAGACGGGACTCCCCAAGAGACCCAGTACTTC. It specifies CASSLDGTPQETQYF. The complete variable domain, with remaining parts taken from reference TRBV7-8 and TRBJ2-5, reads GAGVSQSPRYKVAKRGQDVALRCDPISGHVSLFWYQQALGQGPEFLTYFQNEAQLDKSGLPSDRFFAERPEGSVSTLKIQRTQQEDSAVYLCASSLDGTPQETQYFGPGTRLLVL.

The chain recombines TRBV28 with TRBJ1-2; 10 bases map to TRBD1. The V and J ends lost 8 bases and 5 bases, in that order; junction bases with no gene match: 5. Germline CDR1 is MDHEN and CDR2 is SYDVKM. The CDR3 totals 13 residues. In nucleotides, the CDR3 is TGTGCCAGCCTTAAGGGACAGGGGTATGGCTACACCTTC. Protein sequence: CASLKGQGYGYTF.

The rearrangement links TRBV19 to TRBJ1-5; perhaps TRBD1 as D (6 bases). The CDR3 loop spans 12 amino acids. Between the trimmed V and J ends, which lost 3 bases and 11 bases, there was a span of 11 bases. Germline V lookup: CDR1 LNHDA, CDR2 SQIVND (reference sequence). The CDR3 sequence: CASSIGTTTQHF. CDR3 coding DNA: TGTGCCAGTAGTATTGGGACAACGACCCAGCATTTT.

The chain links TRBV6-1 to TRBJ1-2; 9 nucleotides align to TRBD1. Germline V gene data show CDR1 as MNHNS and CDR2 as SASEGT. CDR3 length: 16 residues. J lost 2 bases, V lost 0 bases, and 4 bases had no gene match. CDR3 loop: CASSEAGDRVNYGYTF. CDR3 bases: TGTGCCAGCAGTGAAGCCGGGGACAGGGTGAACTATGGCTACACCTTC.

This clone was detected once. The CDR3 region has the DNA TGTGCCAGCAGCTTAGCCGGGACTACCTACGAGCAGTACTTC. Its translation: CASSLAGTTYEQYF. The chain joins TRBV7-9 to TRBJ2-7; 7 bases map to TRBD2. Trimming at V came to 0 bases and at J to 2 bases, leaving 1 base not matched to a gene. Germline assignment: CDR1 SEHNR and CDR2 FQNEAQ (reference sequence). This CDR3 is 14 amino acids long.

This sequence joins TRBV30 and TRBJ2-7; no clear D gene. Germline V gene data show CDR1 as GTSNPN and CDR2 as SVGIG (reference sequence). The CDR3 sequence is 11 residues long. V lost 0 bases to trimming and J lost 5 bases, with 5 bases between them. The CDR3 protein is CAWSVLDEQYF. Written as DNA, the CDR3 is TGTGCCTGGAGTGTCTTAGACGAGCAGTACTTC. The full variable domain, in which reference TRBV30 and TRBJ2-7 provide the parts outside the CDR3, is SQTIHQWPATLVQPVGSPLSLECTVEGTSNPNLYWYRQAAGRGLQLLFYSVGIGQISSEVPQNLSASRPQDRQFILSSKKLLLSDSGFYLCAWSVLDEQYFGPGTRLTVT.

In this sample, this clone turned up a few times. The rearrangement joins TRBV5-1 to TRBJ2-2; D ambiguous. Trimming removed 0 bases at V and 5 bases at J, with 5 bases between. The CDR3 runs 13 residues. Per the germline V gene, CDR1 is SGHRS and CDR2 is YFSETQ. For the CDR3, the DNA is TGCGCCAGCAGCTTGGGCGCTACCGGGGAGCTGTTTTTT. This gives the protein CASSLGATGELFF.

The chain has TRBV27 and TRBJ1-5; D is perhaps TRBD1 (5 bases). Germline V lookup: CDR1 MNHEY, CDR2 SMNVEV (reference sequence). The V end lost 6 bases, the J end lost 5 bases, and 11 bases lay between the germline ends. The CDR3 covers 13 residues. Written as DNA, the CDR3 is TGTGCCAGCAGCTCGGGGGTTGATCAGCCCCAGCATTTT. This codes for CASSSGVDQPQHF.